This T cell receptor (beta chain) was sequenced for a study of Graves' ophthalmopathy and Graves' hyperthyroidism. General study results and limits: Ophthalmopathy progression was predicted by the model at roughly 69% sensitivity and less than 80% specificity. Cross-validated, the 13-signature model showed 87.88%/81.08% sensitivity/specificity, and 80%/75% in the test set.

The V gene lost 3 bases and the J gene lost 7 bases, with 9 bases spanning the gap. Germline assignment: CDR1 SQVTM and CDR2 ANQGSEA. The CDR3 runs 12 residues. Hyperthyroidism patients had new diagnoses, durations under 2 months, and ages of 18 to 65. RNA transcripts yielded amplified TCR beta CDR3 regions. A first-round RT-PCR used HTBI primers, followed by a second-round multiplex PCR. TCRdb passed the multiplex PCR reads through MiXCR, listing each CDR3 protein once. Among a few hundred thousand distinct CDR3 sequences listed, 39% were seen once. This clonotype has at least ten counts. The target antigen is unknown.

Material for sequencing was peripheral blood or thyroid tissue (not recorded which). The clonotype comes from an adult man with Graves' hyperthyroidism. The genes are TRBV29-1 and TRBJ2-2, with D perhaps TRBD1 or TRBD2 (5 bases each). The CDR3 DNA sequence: TGCAGCGTTGACAGGGACGGCGGGGAGCTGTTTTTT. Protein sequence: CSVDRDGGELFF.